The next 2 T cell receptor beta chains were all read from a single sample in a study of blood T cell repertoires in COVID-19 (dated by TCRdb to about 2020). Library generation was performed with the immunoSEQ multiplex PCR assay. Not all clones reach the TCRdb copy of this immuneACCESS table, which keeps in-frame sequences only. Checked studies attribute under half of the gap to unresolved V genes and leave the rest unexplained. The sample table lists over 60,000 clones, 65% to 90% of them with a count of one. The top ten constitute roughly a sixth of the sample. Sample: peripheral blood. The receptor source for this set is a man older than 75 with active COVID-19.

The chain uses TRBV19 and TRBJ1-5; 9 positions agree with TRBD1. With V trimmed by 4 bases and J by 4 bases, 2 bases remained unmatched. CDR1 is LNHDA and CDR2 is SQIVND in the germline V gene (reference sequence). The CDR3 loop spans 14 amino acids. CDR3 DNA sequence: TGTGCCAGTAGTACCGGACAGGGGAATCAGCCCCAGCATTTT. Residues: CASSTGQGNQPQHF.

This sequence joins TRBV18 and TRBJ1-2; a possible D gene is TRBD1 (6 bases). The ends were cut back, 0 bases at V and 3 bases at J, with 14 bases in the middle. This CDR3 is 16 amino acids long. Germline CDR1 reads KGHSH; CDR2 reads LQKENI. For the CDR3, the DNA is TGTGCCAGCTCACCACCGGGTGCAGGGGTAGACTATGGCTACACCTTC. It is translated as CASSPPGAGVDYGYTF.